These 28 T cell receptor beta chains share one sample of origin, sequenced in a study of shared clonotypes between healthy human individuals. Data came from immunoSEQ multiplex PCR; TCRdb stores just in-frame clones and leaves some out. In the table there are a few million clones, roughly 95% of which are singletons. The specimen sequenced was naive CD4+ T cells sorted from blood. Documented subset: CD45RA+ positively selected. Every receptor here comes from a man aged 18 to 35 in good health.

This chain connects TRBV6-4 to TRBJ2-1, with 11 bases that match TRBD2. This CDR3 spans 16 amino acids. The ends lost 4 bases at V and 7 bases at J; junction bases unmatched: 9. CDR1 is MRHNA and CDR2 is SNTAGT in the germline V gene. The CDR3 loop reads CASSVNSGGALNEQFF. The CDR3 bases are TGTGCCAGCAGTGTTAATAGCGGGGGGGCTCTGAATGAGCAGTTCTTC.

This clone was picked up a small number of times. This sequence joins TRBV5-4 and TRBJ2-1, with D perhaps assigned TRBD1 or TRBD2 (5 bases each). The germline V gene has CDR1 SGHNT and CDR2 YYREEE (reference sequence). Trimming left V 4 bases short and J 5 bases short, with 13 bases between. The CDR3 is 14 amino acids. CDR3 nucleotides: TGTGCCAGCAGCCGTACGGGGACCCACAATGAGCAGTTCTTC. It is translated as CASSRTGTHNEQFF.

V usage is TRBV5-6 and J usage is TRBJ2-3; D unresolved. The germline gives CDR1 SGHDT, CDR2 YYEEEE. The CDR3 covers 15 residues. With 0 bases removed from V and 6 bases from J, the gap between germline ends came to 14 bases. This chain's CDR3 is CASSLVARPPDTQYF. The CDR3 DNA follows: TGTGCCAGCAGCTTGGTAGCACGGCCTCCCGATACGCAGTATTTT.

CDR3 residues: CASSRGLAGTTKNIQYF. In nucleotides, the CDR3 is TGCGCCAGCAGCCGAGGACTAGCGGGGACTACGAAAAACATTCAGTACTTC. J is TRBJ2-4 and V is TRBV4-1; 12 nucleotides align to TRBD2. V was pared by 4 bases and J by 4 bases, with 8 bases of the junction left unmatched. Germline V CDR1 and CDR2: MGHRA, YSYEKL. This CDR3 is 17 amino acids long.

Note on this clone: Additional DNA sequences in this sample encode the identical CDR3. This chain uses TRBV10-3 with TRBJ1-5; D is possibly TRBD1 (5 bases). Germline CDR1 reads ENHRY; CDR2 reads SYGVKD. V lost 8 bases and J lost 0, with 8 bases in between. This CDR3 is built from 13 residues. Here the CDR3 reads CAIGDYSNQPQHF. The CDR3 DNA reads TGTGCCATCGGGGACTATAGCAATCAGCCCCAGCATTTT.

The rearrangement uses TRBV5-1 and TRBJ1-1, with unresolved D. The CDR3 spans 16 residues. V dropped 4 bases and J dropped 1 base, with 17 bases sitting between them. The germline CDR1 and CDR2 sequences are SGHRS and YFSETQ. The CDR3 loop is CASSPDSWYKNTEAFF. CDR3 DNA: TGCGCCAGCAGCCCGGACTCGTGGTATAAGAACACTGAAGCTTTCTTT.

Details on this clone: This CDR3 is also generated by other DNA sequences in the sample. This rearrangement joins TRBV6-5 to TRBJ2-7; D is perhaps TRBD1 (5 bases). V was shortened by 0 bases and J by 10 bases, with 10 bases between the two germline ends. In germline, CDR1 is MNHEY, CDR2 SVGAGI. The CDR3 contains 12 residues. The CDR3 DNA sequence: TGTGCCAGCAGTTACTCGCAAGGGGAACAGTACTTC. This encodes CASSYSQGEQYF.

The chain combines TRBV2 with TRBJ2-5; 7 bases fit TRBD2. Matching the DNA end better, TRBJ2-7 makes the J call doubtful. CDR1 is SNHLY, CDR2 FYNNEI, per germline. The CDR3 loop spans 15 amino acids. The CDR3 protein is CASSRDLGDYYEQYF. In nucleotides, the CDR3 is TGTGCCAGCAGCCGGGACCTGGGGGACTACTACGAGCAGTACTTC.

The V call is TRBV6-5, the J call TRBJ2-7, with D possibly TRBD1 on 6 matching bases. Per the germline V gene, CDR1 is MNHEY and CDR2 is SVGAGI. This CDR3 comprises 14 residues. Trimming left V 6 bases short and J 7 bases short, with 19 bases between. The CDR3 region has the DNA TGTGCCAGCAGGCCAGGGGCGAGCCGGGTAGAGCAGTACTTC. Translation: CASRPGASRVEQYF.

Of note for this clone: Other DNA sequences of this sample code for an identical CDR3. The gene calls are TRBV4-3 and TRBJ2-2, with 7 positions matching TRBD1. Germline V lookup: CDR1 LGHNA, CDR2 YSLEER. The CDR3 contains 15 residues. J was trimmed by 3 bases and V by 3 bases; bases with no gene match: 4. In DNA, the CDR3 is TGCGCCAGCAGCCAGGCCGACAGGGACACCGGGGAGCTGTTTTTT. Protein sequence: CASSQADRDTGELFF.

The rearrangement joins TRBV12-5 to TRBJ2-5, with 9 bases lining up with TRBD2. V gave up 4 bases and J gave up 5 bases; unmatched junction bases: 11. Looked up from germline, CDR1 is LGHNT and CDR2 is FRNRAP. This CDR3 contains 16 residues. CDR3 region: CASGYEASGIGETQYF. CDR3 in DNA: TGTGCTAGTGGTTATGAGGCTAGCGGGATAGGTGAGACCCAGTACTTC.

V usage is TRBV5-6 and J usage is TRBJ2-1; the D call may be TRBD1 or TRBD2 (5 bases each). V gave up 2 bases and J gave up 9 bases, with 12 bases separating them. There are 13 residues in the CDR3. Germline values: CDR1 SGHDT, CDR2 YYEEEE. The CDR3 bases are TGTGCCAGCAGCTTCCTCCAGGGACGTGAGCAGTTCTTC. Its protein is CASSFLQGREQFF.

The genes are TRBV4-3 and TRBJ2-5; TRBD1 is a possible D gene (6 bases). V lost 1 base and J lost 2, with 23 bases in between. Per germline, CDR1 LGHNA and CDR2 YSLEER. The CDR3 consists of 19 residues. The CDR3 sequence is CASSQALPVKQGRQETQYF. For the CDR3, the DNA is TGCGCCAGCAGCCAAGCCCTTCCCGTGAAACAGGGAAGACAAGAGACCCAGTACTTC.

CDR3 loop: CASSASGRGPDTQYF. The CDR3 nucleotides are TGTGCCAGCAGCGCTAGCGGGAGGGGCCCAGATACGCAGTATTTT. The rearrangement links TRBV2 to TRBJ2-3, with 12 bases aligning to TRBD2. V shed 6 bases, J shed 4 bases, and the junction held 5 bases outside the gene matches. CDR3 length equals 15 residues. CDR1 SNHLY and CDR2 FYNNEI come from the germline V gene.

The chain employs TRBV28 and TRBJ2-7, with D uncertain. The CDR3 covers 12 residues. The V end lost 8 bases, the J end lost 2 bases, and 10 bases lay between the germline ends. Germline V CDR1 and CDR2: MDHEN, SYDVKM. CDR3 residues: CASGPTPYEQYF. Here the CDR3 DNA reads TGTGCCAGCGGTCCCACCCCCTACGAGCAGTACTTC.

The CDR3 coding sequence is TGTGCCAGCAGTGAATTGACGGTCTCCTACGAGCAGTACTTC. Protein product: CASSELTVSYEQYF. V is TRBV2 and J is TRBJ2-7; no clear D gene. Germline V lookup: CDR1 SNHLY, CDR2 FYNNEI. This CDR3 comprises 14 residues. V was trimmed by 2 bases and J by 0 bases, leaving 8 bases between them. Supplemented by reference TRBV2 and TRBJ2-7, the full variable domain reads EPEVTQTPSHQVTQMGQEVILRCVPISNHLYFYWYRQILGQKVEFLVSFYNNEISEKSEIFDDQFSVERPDGSNFTLKIRSTKLEDSAMYFCASSELTVSYEQYFGPGTRLTVT.

The genes are TRBV5-4 and TRBJ1-1; 7 bases are a match to TRBD1. The CDR3 length is 15 residues. With V trimmed by 5 bases and J by 1 base, 8 bases remained unmatched. Germline CDR1 is SGHNT and CDR2 is YYREEE (reference sequence). CDR3 residues: CASRTGDAANTEAFF. CDR3 in DNA: TGTGCCAGCAGAACAGGGGATGCAGCGAACACTGAAGCTTTCTTT.

The gene calls are TRBV5-1 and TRBJ2-1; D is unresolved. V was clipped by 1 base and J by 1 base, with 6 bases between them. CDR1 is SGHRS, CDR2 YFSETQ, per germline. The CDR3 contains 14 residues. The CDR3 spells CASSLNPSYNEQFF. The DNA for the CDR3 is TGCGCCAGCAGCTTGAATCCATCCTACAATGAGCAGTTCTTC. Full variable domain (remainder filled in from reference TRBV5-1 and TRBJ2-1): KAGVTQTPRYLIKTRGQQVTLSCSPISGHRSVSWYQQTPGQGLQFLFEYFSETQRNKGNFPGRFSGRQFSNSRSEMNVSTLELGDSALYLCASSLNPSYNEQFFGPGTRLTVL.

The chain combines TRBV7-2 with TRBJ2-3; 8 bases match TRBD2. Trimming at V came to 3 bases and at J to 8 bases, leaving 13 bases not matched to a gene. CDR3 size: 16 residues. Germline V lookup: CDR1 SGHTA, CDR2 FQGNSA. In DNA form, the CDR3 reads TGTGCCAGCAGCTTTGGCGGGAGGTTGACGGAAGGTACGCAGTATTTT. It yields the protein CASSFGGRLTEGTQYF.

This chain joins TRBV4-1 and TRBJ2-6; D is ambiguous. Germline V lookup: CDR1 MGHRA, CDR2 YSYEKL. V lost 1 base and J lost 0, with 10 bases in between. CDR3 length: 17 residues. The DNA of the CDR3 is TGCGCCAGCAGCCAAGCGGCGTACGGCTCTGGGGCCAACGTCCTGACTTTC. Translating gives CASSQAAYGSGANVLTF.

The chain joins TRBV7-2 to TRBJ2-5, with 11 nucleotides matching TRBD2. The CDR3 contains 14 residues. Germline trimming cut 0 bases from V and 7 bases from J; bases unmatched to any gene: 1. Germline CDR1 is SGHTA and CDR2 is FQGNSA. CDR3 DNA: TGTGCCAGCAGCTTAGCCGGGACTAGCGGGACCCAGTACTTC. This sequence encodes CASSLAGTSGTQYF. The variable domain in full, with the rest retrieved from reference TRBV7-2 and TRBJ2-5, is GAGVSQSPSNKVTEKGKDVELRCDPISGHTALYWYRQSLGQGLEFLIYFQGNSAPDKSGLPSDRFSAERTGGSVSTLTIQRTQQEDSAVYLCASSLAGTSGTQYFGPGTRLLVL.

The table lists this clone with a count of one. V is TRBV11-2 and J is TRBJ1-3, with 9 bases aligning to TRBD1. There are 16 residues in the CDR3. With 4 bases clipped from V and 2 bases from J, the junction kept 6 bases outside the gene matches. Germline V gives CDR1 SGHAT, CDR2 FQNNGV. The CDR3 nucleotides read TGTGCCAGCAGCTCCTGGGGGGACAGGGCTGGAAACACCATATATTTT. Translating gives CASSSWGDRAGNTIYF.

The chain links TRBV25-1 to TRBJ2-5; the match to TRBD2 covers 7 bases. Germline assignment: CDR1 MGHDK and CDR2 SYGVNS. The CDR3 covers 15 residues. The junction had 6 bases not matched to a gene; V was cut back by 1 base and J by 4 bases. The CDR3 DNA is TGTGCCAGCAGTGAATGGGGCGGGGGAAGAGAGACCCAGTACTTC. Amino acid sequence: CASSEWGGGRETQYF.

The rearrangement uses TRBV13 and TRBJ2-7; TRBD1 matches at 7 bases. Germline assignment: CDR1 PRHDT and CDR2 FYEKMQ (reference sequence). The CDR3 has 14 residues. Germline trimming cut 4 bases from V and 1 base from J; bases unmatched to any gene: 4. The CDR3: CASSWRTGSYEQYF. DNA of the CDR3: TGTGCCAGCAGCTGGCGGACAGGATCCTACGAGCAGTACTTC. Looking up the rest from reference TRBV13 and TRBJ2-7 gives the full variable domain: AAGVIQSPRHLIKEKRETATLKCYPIPRHDTVYWYQQGPGQDPQFLISFYEKMQSDKGSIPDRFSAQQFSDYHSELNMSSLELGDSALYFCASSWRTGSYEQYFGPGTRLTVT.

The chain has TRBV7-2 and TRBJ1-2; 7 positions agree with TRBD1. Looked up from germline, CDR1 is SGHTA and CDR2 is FQGNSA. The CDR3 is 17 amino acids. Unmatched junction bases numbered 14, after V lost 5 bases and J lost 2 bases. CDR3 sequence (DNA): TGTGCCAGCAGCGCAGACAGGGCCTGGGGAGCGAACTATGGCTACACCTTC. It translates to CASSADRAWGANYGYTF.

The CDR3 coding sequence is TGTGCCAGCAGCCCGGTGCCGGTAGCCGGAAACACCATATATTTT. This translates into CASSPVPVAGNTIYF. V gene TRBV4-2 combines with J gene TRBJ1-3; D is unclear. The CDR3 totals 15 residues. The V end lost 4 bases, the J end lost 4 bases, and 14 bases lay between the germline ends. CDR1 and CDR2 from the germline V gene are LGHNA and YNFKEQ.

This chain uses TRBV30 with TRBJ2-1; either TRBD1 or TRBD2 may fit D (5 bases each). Trimming removed 4 bases from V and 0 bases from J, with 19 bases in between. Per the germline V gene, CDR1 is GTSNPN and CDR2 is SVGIG (reference sequence). CDR3 length: 17 amino acids. The CDR3 region has the DNA TGTGCCTGGACCACCGGGACCCTCTTCAGCTCCTACAATGAGCAGTTCTTC. It is translated as CAWTTGTLFSSYNEQFF.

The CDR3 sequence: CASSVGTIKYGYTF. The CDR3 nucleotides read TGTGCCAGCAGTGTAGGGACAATAAAATATGGCTACACCTTC. The chain carries TRBV2 and TRBJ1-2; weak D call: TRBD1 (6 bases). V lost 4 bases and J 5 bases, leaving 14 bases between the germline ends. CDR1 is SNHLY and CDR2 is FYNNEI in the germline V gene. CDR3 length equals 14 residues.